This passage covers 9 T cell receptor beta chains from one sample sequenced in a study of blood T cell repertoires in COVID-19 (dated by TCRdb to between 2020 and 2021). Receptor libraries were prepared by the immunoSEQ multiplex PCR assay. TCRdb took over this immuneACCESS table, retaining in-frame rearrangements with V and J assigned. Such tables are incomplete; in checked studies, under half of the missing clones stem from an unresolved V gene, and the remainder is unexplained. Recorded for this sample are about 190,000 clones; around 80% of them occurred a single time. Roughly 14% of the sample is taken by the ten largest. Sequencing was carried out using peripheral blood. These receptor sequences come from a man aged 45-65 years who had recovered from COVID-19.

V is TRBV3-1 (or the pseudogene TRBV3-2) and J is TRBJ2-5, with 12 positions matching TRBD2. The germline CDR1 and CDR2 sequences are LGHDT and YNNKEL (reference sequence). The CDR3 spans 15 residues. V lost 1 base and J lost 6; bases outside the gene matches: 3. The CDR3 sequence is CASSQGTSGTKTQYF. CDR3 sequence (DNA): TGTGCCAGCAGCCAAGGGACTAGCGGGACGAAGACCCAGTACTTC.

The rearrangement uses TRBV28 and TRBJ2-7; TRBD1 is a possible D gene (6 bases). The CDR3 consists of 14 residues. V dropped 6 bases and J dropped 3 bases, with 15 bases sitting between them. Germline CDR1 reads MDHEN; CDR2 reads SYDVKM. CDR3 protein: CASSIDRTLYEQYF. The CDR3 coding sequence is TGTGCCAGCAGCATCGACAGGACCCTCTACGAGCAGTACTTC.

CDR3 loop: CASSVRDLVWNSPLHF. CDR3 DNA sequence: TGTGCCAGCAGCGTCAGGGACTTGGTGTGGAATTCACCCCTCCACTTT. The rearrangement links TRBV5-4 to TRBJ1-6; D possibly corresponds to TRBD1 (5 bases). The germline CDR1 and CDR2 sequences are SGHNT and YYREEE (reference sequence). This CDR3 comprises 16 residues. Trimming cost V 4 bases and J 7 bases, with 18 bases left between them.

The chain uses TRBV28 and TRBJ2-5; 7 bases agree with TRBD2. This CDR3 spans 15 amino acids. Germline V gene sequence: CDR1 MDHEN, CDR2 SYDVKM. V trimming: 7 bases; J trimming: 4 bases; junction bases outside the gene matches: 12. In nucleotides, the CDR3 is TGTGCCAGCATCAATATTGGGGCGGGGGTAGAGACCCAGTACTTC. Translating gives CASINIGAGVETQYF.

The chain uses TRBV27 and TRBJ1-2; 7 positions match TRBD1. The CDR3 is made up of 13 amino acids. Germline V lookup: CDR1 MNHEY, CDR2 SMNVEV (reference sequence). V shed 3 bases, J shed 2 bases, and the junction held 0 bases outside the gene matches. DNA for the CDR3: TGTGCCAGCAGTTTGGGACAGAACTATGGCTACACCTTC. Translating gives CASSLGQNYGYTF.

This clone was detected once. The chain recombines TRBV19 with TRBJ2-7; 7 bases map to TRBD1. CDR1 is LNHDA and CDR2 is SQIVND in the germline V gene (reference sequence). J was trimmed by 4 bases and V by 5 bases; bases with no gene match: 11. This CDR3 contains 15 residues. As DNA, the CDR3 is TGTGCCAGTAGTCTCAGGGGACAGCTCCAATACGAGCAGTACTTC. This encodes CASSLRGQLQYEQYF.

The V call is TRBV5-1, the J call TRBJ1-1; maybe TRBD1 (5 bases). Germline lookup yields CDR1 SGHRS and CDR2 YFSETQ. Trimming removed 0 bases from V and 8 bases from J, with 20 bases in between. The CDR3 covers 16 residues. The CDR3 region is CASSLEARADPREAFF. CDR3 DNA sequence: TGCGCCAGCAGCTTGGAGGCCAGGGCCGACCCTAGGGAAGCTTTCTTT.

This clone was observed many times. The V and J genes are TRBV18 and TRBJ2-7; unclear D gene. The CDR3 length is 13 residues. V was clipped by 4 bases and J by 0 bases, with 7 bases between them. In germline, CDR1 is KGHSH, CDR2 LQKENI. The CDR3 sequence is CASSQASSYEQYF. CDR3 bases: TGTGCCAGCTCACAGGCTAGCTCCTACGAGCAGTACTTC.

This chain connects TRBV2 to TRBJ2-5; D might be TRBD2 (5 bases). V was clipped by 3 bases and J by 2 bases, with 10 bases between them. The CDR3 extends over 14 amino acids. Germline V CDR1 and CDR2: SNHLY, FYNNEI. CDR3 sequence reads: CASSETTAQETQYF. The CDR3 nucleotides read TGTGCCAGCAGTGAGACTACAGCTCAAGAGACCCAGTACTTC. Variable domain in full (rest from reference TRBV2 and TRBJ2-5): EPEVTQTPSHQVTQMGQEVILRCVPISNHLYFYWYRQILGQKVEFLVSFYNNEISEKSEIFDDQFSVERPDGSNFTLKIRSTKLEDSAMYFCASSETTAQETQYFGPGTRLLVL.